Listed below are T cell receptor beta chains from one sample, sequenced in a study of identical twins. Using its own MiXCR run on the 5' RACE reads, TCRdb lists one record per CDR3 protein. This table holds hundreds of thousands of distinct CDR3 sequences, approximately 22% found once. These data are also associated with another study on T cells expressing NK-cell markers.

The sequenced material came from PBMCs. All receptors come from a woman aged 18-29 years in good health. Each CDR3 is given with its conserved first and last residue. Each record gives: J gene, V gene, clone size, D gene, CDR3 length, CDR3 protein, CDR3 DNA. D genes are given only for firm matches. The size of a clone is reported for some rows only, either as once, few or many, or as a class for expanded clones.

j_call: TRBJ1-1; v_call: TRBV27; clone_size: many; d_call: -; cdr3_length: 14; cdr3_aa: CASSFSGPNTEAFF; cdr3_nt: TGTGCCAGCAGCTTTTCGGGTCCGAACACTGAAGCTTTCTTT
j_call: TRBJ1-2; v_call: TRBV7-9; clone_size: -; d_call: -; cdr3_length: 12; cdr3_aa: CASSFGVDGYTF; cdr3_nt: TGTGCCAGCAGCTTCGGGGTAGACGGCTACACCTTC
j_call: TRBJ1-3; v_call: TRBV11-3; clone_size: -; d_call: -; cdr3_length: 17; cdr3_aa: CASSSTLGRSTGNTIYF; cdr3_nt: TGTGCCAGCAGCTCGACACTGGGAAGGAGTACTGGAAACACCATATATTTT
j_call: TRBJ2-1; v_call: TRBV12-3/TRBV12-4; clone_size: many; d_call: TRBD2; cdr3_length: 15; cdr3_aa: CASSLASGARDEQFF; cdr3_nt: TGTGCCAGCAGTTTAGCTAGCGGGGCTAGAGATGAGCAGTTCTTC
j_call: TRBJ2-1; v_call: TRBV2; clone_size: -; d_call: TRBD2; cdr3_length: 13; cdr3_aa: CAGKGLADNEQFF; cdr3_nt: TGTGCCGGCAAGGGACTAGCGGACAATGAGCAGTTCTTC
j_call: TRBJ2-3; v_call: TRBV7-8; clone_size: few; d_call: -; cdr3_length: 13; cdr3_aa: CASSFRLGDTQYF; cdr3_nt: TGTGCCAGCAGCTTTAGGCTGGGAGATACGCAGTATTTT
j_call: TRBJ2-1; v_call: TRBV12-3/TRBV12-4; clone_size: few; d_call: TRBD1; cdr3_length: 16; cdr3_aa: CASIQHRDRRFDEQFF; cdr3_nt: TGTGCCAGCATCCAACACCGGGACAGGCGATTCGATGAGCAGTTCTTC
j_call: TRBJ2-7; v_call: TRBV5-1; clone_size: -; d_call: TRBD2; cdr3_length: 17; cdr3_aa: CASSPPGLAGGTYEQYF; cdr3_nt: TGCGCCAGCAGCCCCCCGGGACTAGCGGGGGGAACCTACGAGCAGTACTTC
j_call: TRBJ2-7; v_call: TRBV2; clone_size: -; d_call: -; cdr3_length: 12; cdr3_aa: CASKPGFYEQYF; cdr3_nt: TGTGCCAGCAAACCGGGATTTTACGAGCAGTACTTC
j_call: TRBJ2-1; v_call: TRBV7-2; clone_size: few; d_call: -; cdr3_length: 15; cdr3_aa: CASSSRPTSYNEQFF; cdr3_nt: TGTGCCAGCAGCTCCCGGCCTACCTCTTACAATGAGCAGTTCTTC
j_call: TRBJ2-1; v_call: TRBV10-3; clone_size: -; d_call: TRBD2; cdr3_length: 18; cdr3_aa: CASRGVPGGPGADNEQFF; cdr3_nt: TGTGCCTCTAGGGGGGTGCCGGGAGGGCCCGGGGCGGACAATGAGCAGTTCTTC
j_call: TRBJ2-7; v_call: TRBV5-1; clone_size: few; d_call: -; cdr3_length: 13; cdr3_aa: CASSLERGHEQYF; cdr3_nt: TGCGCCAGCAGCTTGGAAAGGGGCCACGAGCAGTACTTC
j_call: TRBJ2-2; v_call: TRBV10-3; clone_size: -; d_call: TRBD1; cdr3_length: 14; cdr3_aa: CAIREGAEVGELFF; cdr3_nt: TGTGCCATCAGAGAGGGGGCGGAAGTCGGGGAGCTGTTTTTT
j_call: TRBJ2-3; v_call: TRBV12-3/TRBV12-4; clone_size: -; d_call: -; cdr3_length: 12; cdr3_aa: CASTRVTDTQYF; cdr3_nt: TGTGCCAGCACCCGGGTAACAGATACGCAGTATTTT
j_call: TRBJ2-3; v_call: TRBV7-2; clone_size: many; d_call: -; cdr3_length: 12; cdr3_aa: CASSLIRDTQYF; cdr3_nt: TGTGCCAGCAGCTTAATTAGAGATACGCAGTATTTT
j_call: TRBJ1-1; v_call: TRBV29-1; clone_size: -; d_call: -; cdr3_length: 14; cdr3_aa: CSVRIVHRGTEAFF; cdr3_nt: TGCAGCGTCCGGATAGTACATCGAGGCACTGAAGCTTTCTTT
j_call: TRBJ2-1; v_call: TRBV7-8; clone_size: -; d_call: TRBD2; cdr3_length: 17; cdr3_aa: CASSSIGLAGEPHEQFF; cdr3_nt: TGTGCCAGCAGCTCTATAGGACTAGCGGGAGAGCCTCATGAGCAGTTCTTC
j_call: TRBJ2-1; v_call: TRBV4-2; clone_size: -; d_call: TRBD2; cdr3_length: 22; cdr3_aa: CASSPLAGGRGAEAGVLNEQFF; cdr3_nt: TGTGCCAGCAGCCCACTAGCGGGAGGACGGGGTGCTGAGGCCGGGGTGCTGAATGAGCAGTTCTTC
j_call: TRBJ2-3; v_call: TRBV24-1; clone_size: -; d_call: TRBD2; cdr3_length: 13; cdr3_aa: CATQAGLADTQYF; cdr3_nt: TGTGCCACCCAAGCGGGACTCGCGGATACGCAGTATTTT
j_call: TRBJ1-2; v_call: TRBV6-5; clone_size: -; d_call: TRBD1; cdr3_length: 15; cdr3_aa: CASSYSIQGNYGYTF; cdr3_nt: TGTGCCAGCAGTTACTCGATACAGGGGAACTATGGCTACACCTTC
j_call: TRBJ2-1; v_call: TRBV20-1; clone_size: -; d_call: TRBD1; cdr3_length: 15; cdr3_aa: CSARDGTGEWNEQFF; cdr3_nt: TGCAGTGCCCGTGACGGGACAGGAGAGTGGAATGAGCAGTTCTTC
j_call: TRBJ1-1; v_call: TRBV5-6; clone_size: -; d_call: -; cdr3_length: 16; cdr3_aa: CASSSAGAGVFTEAFF; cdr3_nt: TGTGCCAGCAGCTCCGCCGGGGCAGGTGTGTTCACTGAAGCTTTCTTT
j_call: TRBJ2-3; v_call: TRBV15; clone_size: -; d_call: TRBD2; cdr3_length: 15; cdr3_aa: CATRGTSGATDTQYF; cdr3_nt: TGTGCCACCAGAGGGACTAGCGGGGCTACAGATACGCAGTATTTT
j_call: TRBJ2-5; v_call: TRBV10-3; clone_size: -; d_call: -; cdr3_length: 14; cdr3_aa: CAISERYGGETQYF; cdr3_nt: TGTGCCATCAGTGAGCGCTATGGCGGGGAGACCCAGTACTTC